The 23 T cell receptor beta chains presented below share a single source sample, sequenced in a study of T cell responses to AZD1222 COVID-19 vaccine. Sequencing used immunoSEQ multiplex PCR; TCRdb keeps in-frame clones, though not all of them. Here the sample spans about 100,000 clones, about nine tenths being singletons. The source material was peripheral blood, sampled on day 0 of AZD1222 vaccination. The source of these receptors is an adult in good health.

The V gene is TRBV19, the J gene TRBJ2-1, with 9 positions matching TRBD1. Germline V gene sequence: CDR1 LNHDA, CDR2 SQIVND (reference sequence). V dropped 5 bases and J dropped 7; count of bases not matched to a gene: 6. The CDR3 extends over 14 amino acids. The CDR3 is CASSPRTGENEQFF. The CDR3 nucleotides read TGTGCCAGTAGTCCTCGGACAGGGGAGAATGAGCAGTTCTTC.

The V and J genes are TRBV10-1 and TRBJ2-1; TRBD1 matches 7 bases. Germline loops: CDR1 WNHNN, CDR2 SYGVQD (reference sequence). Germline trimming cut 6 bases from V and 2 bases from J; bases unmatched to any gene: 7. The CDR3 contains 15 residues. The CDR3 DNA reads TGCGCCAGCAGCACAGACAGGGAACCCTACAATGAGCAGTTCTTC. It encodes CASSTDREPYNEQFF.

The V and J genes are TRBV5-8 and TRBJ1-1, with D hard to call. The germline V gene has CDR1 SGHTS and CDR2 YDEGEE. The CDR3 contains 13 residues. Between the trimmed V and J ends, which lost 10 bases and 3 bases, there was a span of 16 bases. The CDR3: CADLFGVDTEAFF. DNA of the CDR3: TGTGCCGACCTCTTCGGGGTCGACACTGAAGCTTTCTTT.

The table lists this clone with a count of one. The chain is built from TRBV7-3 and TRBJ2-1; TRBD2 matches 15 bases. The CDR3 is 20 amino acids. CDR1 and CDR2 (germline): SGHTA, FQGTGA. Trimming removed 0 bases from V and 7 bases from J; junction bases left unmatched: 13. DNA of the CDR3: TGTGCCAGCAGCTTAACCCCTGGACTAGCGGGAGGGCAGGACGGGAATGAGCAGTTCTTC. Translated: CASSLTPGLAGGQDGNEQFF.

CDR3 loop: CASSISPDYSNQPQHF. The CDR3 coding sequence is TGTGCCAGTAGTATCTCGCCAGATTATAGCAATCAGCCCCAGCATTTT. The chain has TRBV19 and TRBJ1-5; no clear D. Per the germline V gene, CDR1 is LNHDA and CDR2 is SQIVND (reference sequence). The CDR3 runs 16 residues. V lost 3 bases, J lost 0 bases, and 12 bases lay in between. The whole variable domain, remainder taken from reference TRBV19 and TRBJ1-5, is DGGITQSPKYLFRKEGQNVTLSCEQNLNHDAMYWYRQDPGQGLRLIYYSQIVNDFQKGDIAEGYSVSREKKESFPLTVTSAQKNPTAFYLCASSISPDYSNQPQHFGDGTRLSIL.

The chain uses TRBV27 and TRBJ1-5; D uncertain. Trimming took 6 bases from V and 5 from J, leaving 20 bases between them. The CDR3 is 16 residues long. Germline CDR1 and CDR2: MNHEY and SMNVEV (reference sequence). CDR3 region: CASRANWREVYQPQHF. CDR3 in DNA: TGTGCCAGCAGGGCTAACTGGAGGGAAGTGTATCAGCCCCAGCATTTT.

The chain has TRBV28 and TRBJ1-5; the match to TRBD1 covers 8 bases. V trimming: 6 bases; J trimming: 2 bases; junction bases outside the gene matches: 6. The CDR3 covers 15 residues. In germline, CDR1 is MDHEN, CDR2 SYDVKM. Here the CDR3 reads CASRGGTGGNQPQHF. Here the CDR3 DNA reads TGTGCCAGCAGAGGGGGGACAGGAGGCAATCAGCCCCAGCATTTT.

The rearrangement joins TRBV5-6 to TRBJ2-1, with D perhaps TRBD1 (5 bases). CDR3 length: 12 residues. CDR1 SGHDT and CDR2 YYEEEE come from the germline V gene. V lost 2 bases and J lost 9, with 9 bases in between. The CDR3: CASSLRQGEQFF. The CDR3 bases are TGTGCCAGCAGCTTACGTCAGGGTGAGCAGTTCTTC. Full variable domain (remainder filled in from reference TRBV5-6 and TRBJ2-1): DAGVTQSPTHLIKTRGQQVTLRCSPKSGHDTVSWYQQALGQGPQFIFQYYEEEERQRGNFPDRFSGHQFPNYSSELNVNALLLGDSALYLCASSLRQGEQFFGPGTRLTVL.

The chain joins TRBV27 to TRBJ2-7; D may be TRBD1 (6 bases). Germline CDR1 is MNHEY and CDR2 is SMNVEV (reference sequence). Trimming cost V 3 bases and J 0 bases, with 12 bases left between them. The CDR3 totals 15 residues. The CDR3 is CASSLGASNSYEQYF. In DNA, the CDR3 is TGTGCCAGCAGTTTGGGGGCCTCTAACTCCTACGAGCAGTACTTC.

The gene calls are TRBV27 and TRBJ2-2; D remains ambiguous. V was cut by 5 bases and J by 0 bases, with 7 bases left in between. CDR1 is MNHEY, CDR2 SMNVEV, per germline (reference sequence). CDR3 length: 14 amino acids. The CDR3 is CASSAPANTGELFF. The CDR3 region has the DNA TGTGCCAGCAGTGCTCCGGCGAACACCGGGGAGCTGTTTTTT.

With respect to this clone: The sample carries other DNA sequences with the same CDR3. This chain connects TRBV27 to TRBJ1-1; D may be TRBD1 (5 bases). CDR1 MNHEY and CDR2 SMNVEV come from the germline V gene (reference sequence). V lost 2 bases, J lost 1 base, and 5 bases lay in between. This CDR3 contains 13 residues. The CDR3 DNA reads as TGTGCCAGCAGTTTAGGACAGAACACTGAAGCTTTCTTT. Protein: CASSLGQNTEAFF.

The rearrangement links TRBV7-6 to TRBJ2-1; 10 nucleotides match TRBD2. J lost 5 bases, V lost 3 bases, and 7 bases had no gene match. CDR1 SGHVS and CDR2 FNYEAQ come from the germline V gene. The CDR3 sequence is 16 residues long. CDR3 sequence reads: CASSFLAGGRDNEQFF. The CDR3 nucleotides are TGTGCCAGCAGCTTTTTAGCGGGAGGAAGGGACAATGAGCAGTTCTTC.

This sequence joins TRBV30 and TRBJ1-6, with 8 bases aligning to TRBD1. Per the germline V gene, CDR1 is GTSNPN and CDR2 is SVGIG (reference sequence). This CDR3 comprises 14 residues. Trimming cost V 2 bases and J 8 bases; bases outside gene matches: 5. The CDR3 is CAWSYRGDYSPLHF. In nucleotides, the CDR3 is TGTGCCTGGAGTTACAGGGGGGATTATTCACCCCTCCACTTT.

This clone was seen a single time. The genes are TRBV7-9 and TRBJ1-2, with no clear D. Germline CDR1 and CDR2: SEHNR and FQNEAQ (reference sequence). The CDR3 consists of 13 residues. Trimming removed 1 base at V and 4 bases at J, with 7 bases between. CDR3 sequence reads: CASSLVVSYGYTF. The CDR3 coding sequence is TGTGCCAGCAGCTTAGTTGTGTCCTATGGCTACACCTTC.

V is TRBV20-1 and J is TRBJ2-7, with a possible D match to TRBD2 (5 bases). The CDR3 is made up of 11 amino acids. V gave up 5 bases and J gave up 6 bases, with 11 bases separating them. From germline, CDR1 is DFQATT and CDR2 SNEGSKA (reference sequence). The CDR3 reads CSAPGSLEQYF. The CDR3 DNA is TGCAGTGCTCCGGGATCTCTCGAGCAGTACTTC.

V usage is TRBV2 and J usage is TRBJ1-6; 7 bases are a match to TRBD1. Germline V lookup: CDR1 SNHLY, CDR2 FYNNEI. CDR3 length: 15 residues. V dropped 3 bases and J dropped 5; count of bases not matched to a gene: 4. CDR3 nucleotides: TGTGCCAGCAGTGACACAGGGGTAGATAATTCACCCCTCCACTTT. Amino acid sequence: CASSDTGVDNSPLHF. Filled out from reference TRBV2 and TRBJ1-6, the complete variable domain reads EPEVTQTPSHQVTQMGQEVILRCVPISNHLYFYWYRQILGQKVEFLVSFYNNEISEKSEIFDDQFSVERPDGSNFTLKIRSTKLEDSAMYFCASSDTGVDNSPLHFGNGTRLTVT.

The chain couples TRBV5-1 to TRBJ2-3; D perhaps matches TRBD2 (6 bases). The length of the CDR3 is 16 residues. The germline V gene encodes CDR1 SGHRS and CDR2 YFSETQ. V was shortened by 0 bases and J by 0 bases, with 11 bases between the two germline ends. The CDR3 region is CASSLDGTDSTDTQYF. DNA of the CDR3: TGCGCCAGCAGCTTGGATGGGACTGATAGCACAGATACGCAGTATTTT. The full variable domain, rest sourced from reference TRBV5-1 and TRBJ2-3, is KAGVTQTPRYLIKTRGQQVTLSCSPISGHRSVSWYQQTPGQGLQFLFEYFSETQRNKGNFPGRFSGRQFSNSRSEMNVSTLELGDSALYLCASSLDGTDSTDTQYFGPGTRLTVL.

The chain joins TRBV6-5 to TRBJ1-1, with D possibly TRBD1 on 6 matching bases. CDR3 length equals 13 residues. CDR1 MNHEY and CDR2 SVGAGI come from the germline V gene. The V and J ends lost 5 bases and 2 bases respectively, with 9 bases between them. This CDR3 is CASSQQGNTEAFF. The CDR3 bases are TGTGCCAGCAGTCAACAGGGTAACACTGAAGCTTTCTTT.

This chain joins TRBV18 and TRBJ1-1; 7 bases agree with TRBD1. CDR3 length equals 15 residues. Germline V gene data show CDR1 as KGHSH and CDR2 as LQKENI. The V and J ends lost 6 bases and 4 bases, in that order; junction bases with no gene match: 11. The CDR3: CASSELTGQGTEAFF. CDR3 in DNA: TGTGCCAGCTCGGAACTGACAGGGCAGGGCACTGAAGCTTTCTTT.

This clone appeared a single time. The chain uses TRBV2 and TRBJ1-1; perhaps TRBD1 as D (6 bases). Trimming took 6 bases from V and 5 from J, leaving 13 bases between them. The length of the CDR3 is 13 residues. Germline V gene sequence: CDR1 SNHLY, CDR2 FYNNEI. The CDR3 nucleotides read TGTGCCAGCAGGCTACAGGGTGAGACTGAAGCTTTCTTT. Its protein product is CASRLQGETEAFF.

V is TRBV2 and J is TRBJ2-7, with 12 bases identical to TRBD2. This CDR3 has 15 residues. Trimming cost V 5 bases and J 7 bases; bases outside gene matches: 9. Germline CDR1 is SNHLY and CDR2 is FYNNEI. DNA of the CDR3: TGTGCCAGCAGTCCACTAGCGGGAGGCCAAGGAGAGCAGTACTTC. Protein: CASSPLAGGQGEQYF.

By share, this clone ranks as medium-sized. The J gene is TRBJ2-1, the V gene TRBV27, with TRBD2 as a possible D gene (6 bases). The CDR3 is 16 amino acids. CDR1 and CDR2 from the germline V gene are MNHEY and SMNVEV (reference sequence). V gave up 4 bases and J gave up 0 bases, with 13 bases separating them. In DNA, the CDR3 is TGTGCCAGCAGTTATAGCGGAACCCTCTCCTACAATGAGCAGTTCTTC. Translation gives CASSYSGTLSYNEQFF.

The rearrangement links TRBV24-1 to TRBJ2-5; 8 nucleotides match TRBD1. In germline, CDR1 is KGHDR, CDR2 SFDVKD. Germline trimming cut 4 bases from V and 4 bases from J; bases unmatched to any gene: 1. The CDR3 length is 13 residues. The CDR3 region has the DNA TGTGCCACCAGTGAGGGACAGGCAGAGACCCAGTACTTC. Protein: CATSEGQAETQYF.